This T cell receptor (beta chain) originates from a study of blood T cell repertoires in COVID-19. V dropped 3 bases and J dropped 7; count of bases not matched to a gene: 6. This CDR3 comprises 16 residues. Germline-derived CDR1 and CDR2 are KGHDR and SFDVKD. Generated by immunoSEQ multiplex PCR, the TCRdb table keeps only in-frame clones and is missing some. The profile covers some 200,000 clones, with 88% appearing a single time and 6% taken by the ten largest. The TCR originated in a man in his forties or fifties with active or convalescent COVID-19. The sample taken for sequencing was peripheral blood. The gene calls are TRBV24-1 and TRBJ2-1; 12 bases fit TRBD2. This CDR3 is CATSDTGLAGGNEQFF. The CDR3 nucleotides are TGTGCCACCAGTGATACGGGACTAGCGGGTGGGAATGAGCAGTTCTTC.